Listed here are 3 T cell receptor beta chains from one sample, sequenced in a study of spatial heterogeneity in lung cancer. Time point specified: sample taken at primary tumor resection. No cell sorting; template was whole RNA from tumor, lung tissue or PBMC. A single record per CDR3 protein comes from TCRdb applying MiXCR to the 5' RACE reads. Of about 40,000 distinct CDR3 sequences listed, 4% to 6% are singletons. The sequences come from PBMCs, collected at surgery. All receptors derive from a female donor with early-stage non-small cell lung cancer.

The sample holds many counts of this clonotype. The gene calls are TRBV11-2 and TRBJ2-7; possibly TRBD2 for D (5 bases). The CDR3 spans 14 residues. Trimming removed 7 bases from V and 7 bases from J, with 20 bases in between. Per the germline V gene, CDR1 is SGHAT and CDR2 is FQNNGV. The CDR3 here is CASTVGRGSLEQYF. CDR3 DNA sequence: TGTGCCAGCACCGTCGGACGGGGATCCTTGGAGCAGTACTTC.

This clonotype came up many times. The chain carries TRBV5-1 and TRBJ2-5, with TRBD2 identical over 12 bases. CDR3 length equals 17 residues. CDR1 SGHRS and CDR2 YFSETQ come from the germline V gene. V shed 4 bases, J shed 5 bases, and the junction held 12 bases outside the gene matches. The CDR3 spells CASSPRASGGAGETQYF. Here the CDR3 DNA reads TGCGCCAGCAGCCCCCGCGCTAGCGGGGGGGCCGGTGAGACCCAGTACTTC.

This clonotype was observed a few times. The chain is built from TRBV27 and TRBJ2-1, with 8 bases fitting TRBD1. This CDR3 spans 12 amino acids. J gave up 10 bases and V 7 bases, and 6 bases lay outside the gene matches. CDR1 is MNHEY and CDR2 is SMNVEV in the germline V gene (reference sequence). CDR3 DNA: TGTGCCAGCACGGACAGGGCAACCGAGCAGTTCTTC. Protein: CASTDRATEQFF.